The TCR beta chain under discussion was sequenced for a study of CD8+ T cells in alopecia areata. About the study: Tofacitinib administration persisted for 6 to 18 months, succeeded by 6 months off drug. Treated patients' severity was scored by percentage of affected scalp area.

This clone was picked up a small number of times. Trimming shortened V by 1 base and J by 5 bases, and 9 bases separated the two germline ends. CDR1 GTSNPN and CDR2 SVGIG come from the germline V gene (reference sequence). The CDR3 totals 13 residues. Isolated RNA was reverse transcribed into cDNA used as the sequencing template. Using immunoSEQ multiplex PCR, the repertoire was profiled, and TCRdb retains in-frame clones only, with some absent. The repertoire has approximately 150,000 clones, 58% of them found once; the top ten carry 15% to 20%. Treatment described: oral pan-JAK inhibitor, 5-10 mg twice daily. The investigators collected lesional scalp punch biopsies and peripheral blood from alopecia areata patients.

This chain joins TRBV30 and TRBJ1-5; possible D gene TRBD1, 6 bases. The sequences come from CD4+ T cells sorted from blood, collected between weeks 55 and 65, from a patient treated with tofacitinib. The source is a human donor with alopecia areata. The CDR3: CAWSAGEDQPQHF. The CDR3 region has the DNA TGTGCCTGGAGTGCAGGGGAGGATCAGCCCCAGCATTTT. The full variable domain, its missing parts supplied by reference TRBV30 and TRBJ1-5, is SQTIHQWPATLVQPVGSPLSLECTVEGTSNPNLYWYRQAAGRGLQLLFYSVGIGQISSEVPQNLSASRPQDRQFILSSKKLLLSDSGFYLCAWSAGEDQPQHFGDGTRLSIL.